This T cell receptor (beta chain) was sequenced in a study of TIL therapy for anti-PD-1-resistant metastatic lung cancer. The CDR3 has 14 amino acids. Germline CDR1 reads LNHNV; CDR2 reads YYDKDF (reference sequence). The V and J ends lost 1 base and 3 bases respectively, with 9 bases between them. Study results and caveats: This highly selected cohort may not generalize to typical lung cancer patients. Infused TIL clonotypes partially replaced the baseline blood repertoire, then decayed over months.

A word on this clone: The antigen remains undetermined.

Time point meaning: pre-treatment sample, taken before nivolumab and TIL therapy. Adults with stage 4 NSCLC were enrolled in a phase I trial. The libraries were made with immunoSEQ v3. Some clones are missing from TCRdb's copy, which holds only in-frame ones; the method was immunoSEQ multiplex PCR. The repertoire holds approximately 18,000 clones, with about four fifths as singletons. The rearrangement uses TRBV15 and TRBJ1-1; D not certain. This clonotype was obtained from a person between 30 and 79 years old with non-small cell lung cancer. The source was blood, collected at baseline. The chain's CDR3 is CATSRGQGYTEAFF. For the CDR3, the DNA is TGTGCCACCAGCAGAGGACAAGGCTACACTGAAGCTTTCTTT.